This T cell receptor (beta chain) was identified during a study of T cell changes during pregnancy in multiple sclerosis. V shed 0 bases and J shed 5 bases, with 5 bases lying between them. CDR1 is MNHEY and CDR2 is SVGAGI in the germline V gene. The CDR3 has 12 residues. TCRdb's copy holds only in-frame clones and misses some; the assay was immunoSEQ multiplex PCR. The table includes 70,000 or so clones, 91% detected once. This TCR was recovered from a female donor in good health, enrolled as a control in a pregnancy study. The sample consisted of peripheral blood, taken in the third trimester of pregnancy. The chain couples TRBV6-5 to TRBJ2-7, with D perhaps TRBD2 (5 bases). The CDR3 coding sequence is TGTGCCAGCAGTTACTCCGGGGACGAGCAGTACTTC. Amino acid sequence: CASSYSGDEQYF.